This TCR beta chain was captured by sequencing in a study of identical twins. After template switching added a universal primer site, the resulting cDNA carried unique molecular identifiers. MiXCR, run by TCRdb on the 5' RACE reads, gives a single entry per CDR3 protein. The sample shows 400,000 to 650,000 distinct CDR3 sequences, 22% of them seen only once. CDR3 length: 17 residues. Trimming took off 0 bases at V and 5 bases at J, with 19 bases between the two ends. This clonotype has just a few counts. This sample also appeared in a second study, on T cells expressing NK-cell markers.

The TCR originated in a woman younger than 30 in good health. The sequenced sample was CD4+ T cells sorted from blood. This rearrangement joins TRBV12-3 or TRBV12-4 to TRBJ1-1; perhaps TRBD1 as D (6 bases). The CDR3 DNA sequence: TGTGCCAGCAGTTTAGCCCGGGGGCGCCTGGATGGGACTGAAGCTTTCTTT. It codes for CASSLARGRLDGTEAFF.